This T cell receptor beta chain was documented in a study of T cell repertoires in cytomegalovirus infection. One entry per CDR3 protein results from TCRdb running MiXCR on the reads. This sample has about 110,000 distinct CDR3 sequences; over 9% occur once, and the top ten carry roughly 29%. This clonotype was seen ten or more times. Its target is unknown. Per the germline V gene, CDR1 is SEHNR and CDR2 is FQNEAQ (reference sequence). V trimming: 7 bases; J trimming: 0 bases; junction bases outside the gene matches: 10. This CDR3 contains 16 residues. The chain carries TRBV7-9 and TRBJ1-2, with TRBD1 matching 8 bases. Specimen: PBMCs, sequenced either directly or after in vitro stimulation (not recorded which). The clonotype was recovered from a human donor in good health (CMV status not recorded). Some clones in this sample may be carry-over from other donors' samples. The CDR3 bases are TGTGCCAGCATCATGGACAGGGAGAGAGCTAACTATGGCTACACCTTC. Residues: CASIMDRERANYGYTF.